A selection of T cell receptor beta chains follows, all from one sample in a study of OX40 agonist ivuxolimab in advanced cancers. The protocol was immunoSEQ multiplex PCR, while the TCRdb copy is restricted to in-frame clones and leaves out a portion. The sample has some 97,000 clones; around 91% are singletons. The specimen was CD4+ or CD8+ T cells sorted from blood, collected in a trial of the OX40 agonist ivuxolimab. The origin of the receptors is an adult with an advanced solid tumor such as melanoma, head and neck, liver or kidney cancer. The CDR3 runs from the conserved cysteine through the conserved F or W. D genes are given only for firm matches. Not every row has a clone size; where given, it reads once, few, many or a size class.

v_gene: TRBV7-3
abundance: -
j_gene: TRBJ2-3
d_gene: TRBD2
CDR3aa: CASSLTPYPAGGRGTQYF
CDR3nt: TGTGCCAGCAGCTTAACCCCGTATCCGGCGGGGGGGAGAGGTACGCAGTATTTT

v_gene: TRBV11-3
abundance: -
j_gene: TRBJ2-5
d_gene: TRBD2
CDR3aa: CASSLGWASGQETQYF
CDR3nt: TGTGCCAGCAGCCTCGGGTGGGCTAGCGGACAAGAGACCCAGTACTTC

v_gene: TRBV15
abundance: -
j_gene: TRBJ1-4
d_gene: -
CDR3aa: CATSRFPNEKLFF
CDR3nt: TGTGCCACCAGCAGATTCCCTAATGAAAAACTGTTTTTT

v_gene: TRBV5-6
abundance: once
j_gene: TRBJ2-5
d_gene: -
CDR3aa: CASSFRGQETQYF
CDR3nt: TGTGCCAGCAGCTTCAGGGGACAAGAGACCCAGTACTTC

v_gene: TRBV11-2
abundance: -
j_gene: TRBJ2-7
d_gene: -
CDR3aa: CASSWESVAYEQYF
CDR3nt: TGTGCCAGCAGCTGGGAGTCGGTGGCCTACGAGCAGTACTTC

v_gene: TRBV11-2
abundance: -
j_gene: TRBJ2-1
d_gene: TRBD2
CDR3aa: CASSSRLAGNEQFF
CDR3nt: TGTGCCAGCAGCTCAAGACTAGCGGGGAATGAGCAGTTCTTC

v_gene: TRBV5-1
abundance: -
j_gene: TRBJ2-7
d_gene: -
CDR3aa: CASSLDGTSLYEQYF
CDR3nt: TGCGCCAGCAGCTTGGACGGGACATCTCTCTACGAGCAGTACTTC

v_gene: TRBV13
abundance: -
j_gene: TRBJ2-5
d_gene: -
CDR3aa: CASSLYGGRTKTQYF
CDR3nt: TGTGCCAGCAGCCTCTACGGGGGCCGGACGAAGACCCAGTACTTC

v_gene: TRBV15
abundance: -
j_gene: TRBJ2-1
d_gene: -
CDR3aa: CATSRVGLVSNEQFF
CDR3nt: TGTGCCACCAGCAGAGTGGGGCTAGTGAGTAATGAGCAGTTCTTC

v_gene: TRBV5-1
abundance: -
j_gene: TRBJ1-2
d_gene: TRBD1
CDR3aa: CASSLDPGQNYGYTF
CDR3nt: TGCGCCAGCAGCTTGGATCCGGGACAGAACTATGGCTACACCTTC

v_gene: TRBV10-1
abundance: -
j_gene: TRBJ2-1
d_gene: TRBD1
CDR3aa: CASSELQQGTEQFF
CDR3nt: TGCGCCAGCAGTGAGTTACAACAGGGGACTGAGCAGTTCTTC

v_gene: TRBV4-2
abundance: -
j_gene: TRBJ2-7
d_gene: TRBD2
CDR3aa: CASSQDLGREGYEQYF
CDR3nt: TGTGCCAGCAGCCAAGATCTCGGGCGGGAGGGGTACGAGCAGTACTTC

v_gene: TRBV9
abundance: -
j_gene: TRBJ1-1
d_gene: TRBD1
CDR3aa: CASSVDGTGGLRTEAFF
CDR3nt: TGTGCCAGCAGCGTGGATGGGACAGGGGGCTTGAGAACTGAAGCTTTCTTT

v_gene: TRBV4-2
abundance: -
j_gene: TRBJ1-1
d_gene: -
CDR3aa: CASSGTGEAFF
CDR3nt: TGTGCCAGCAGCGGCACGGGTGAAGCTTTCTTT

v_gene: TRBV5-8
abundance: -
j_gene: TRBJ1-5
d_gene: -
CDR3aa: CASSPGRGPPHQPQHF
CDR3nt: TGTGCCAGCAGCCCCGGACGTGGCCCCCCCCATCAGCCCCAGCATTTT

v_gene: TRBV7-8
abundance: -
j_gene: TRBJ2-1
d_gene: TRBD2
CDR3aa: CASSPILAGLLDGSYNEQFF
CDR3nt: TGTGCCAGCAGCCCCATCCTAGCGGGATTACTAGATGGATCCTACAATGAGCAGTTCTTC

v_gene: TRBV18
abundance: -
j_gene: TRBJ2-7
d_gene: TRBD1
CDR3aa: CASSRAGTGAYEQYF
CDR3nt: TGTGCCAGCTCACGCGCCGGGACAGGGGCCTACGAGCAGTACTTC

v_gene: TRBV7-8
abundance: -
j_gene: TRBJ1-2
d_gene: -
CDR3aa: CASTLGGAINYGYTF
CDR3nt: TGTGCCAGCACGCTTGGGGGGGCGATAAACTATGGCTACACCTTC

v_gene: TRBV10-3
abundance: few
j_gene: TRBJ2-6
d_gene: TRBD2
CDR3aa: CAISGLAGGSSGANVLTF
CDR3nt: TGTGCCATCAGCGGACTAGCGGGAGGGAGCTCTGGGGCCAACGTCCTGACTTTC

v_gene: TRBV9
abundance: -
j_gene: TRBJ2-1
d_gene: -
CDR3aa: CASSVGIPSSYNEQFF
CDR3nt: TGTGCCAGCAGCGTAGGCATTCCGAGCTCCTACAATGAGCAGTTCTTC

v_gene: TRBV11-1
abundance: -
j_gene: TRBJ2-3
d_gene: -
CDR3aa: CASSSYRSTDTQYF
CDR3nt: TGTGCCAGCAGCTCTTACAGAAGCACAGATACGCAGTATTTT

v_gene: TRBV7-2
abundance: -
j_gene: TRBJ2-7
d_gene: -
CDR3aa: CASSLSMGEQYF
CDR3nt: TGTGCCAGCAGCCTTAGCATGGGCGAGCAGTACTTC

v_gene: TRBV5-6
abundance: -
j_gene: TRBJ2-7
d_gene: -
CDR3aa: CASNHGRGALNEQYF
CDR3nt: TGTGCCAGCAATCATGGACGGGGGGCGCTCAACGAGCAGTACTTC

v_gene: TRBV5-4
abundance: -
j_gene: TRBJ2-1
d_gene: -
CDR3aa: CASSPPRSSYNEQFF
CDR3nt: TGTGCCAGCAGCCCCCCCCGTAGCTCCTACAATGAGCAGTTCTTC

v_gene: TRBV9
abundance: -
j_gene: TRBJ2-1
d_gene: -
CDR3aa: CASSMRTTLSYNEQFF
CDR3nt: TGTGCCAGCAGCATGAGGACAACCTTATCCTACAATGAGCAGTTCTTC

v_gene: TRBV5-4
abundance: once
j_gene: TRBJ1-1
d_gene: -
CDR3aa: CASSLGVGMNTEAFF
CDR3nt: TGTGCCAGCAGCTTGGGGGTAGGGATGAACACTGAAGCTTTCTTT

v_gene: TRBV6-1
abundance: -
j_gene: TRBJ1-1
d_gene: -
CDR3aa: CASRLLRGSSEAFF
CDR3nt: TGTGCCAGCAGACTACTTCGGGGATCTTCTGAAGCTTTCTTT

v_gene: TRBV6-1
abundance: -
j_gene: TRBJ1-5
d_gene: -
CDR3aa: CASRLRDRRNQPQHF
CDR3nt: TGTGCCAGCAGGCTCCGGGACCGCCGCAATCAGCCCCAGCATTTT

v_gene: TRBV30
abundance: -
j_gene: TRBJ2-2
d_gene: -
CDR3aa: CAWTHGGELFF
CDR3nt: TGTGCCTGGACCCACGGGGGGGAGCTGTTTTTT

v_gene: TRBV6-1
abundance: -
j_gene: TRBJ2-1
d_gene: -
CDR3aa: CASSEELIGQATEFF
CDR3nt: TGTGCCAGCAGTGAAGAGCTGATTGGGCAGGCGACTGAGTTCTTC

v_gene: TRBV18
abundance: -
j_gene: TRBJ2-5
d_gene: -
CDR3aa: CASSPPGRQETQYF
CDR3nt: TGTGCCAGCTCACCACCCGGACGGCAAGAGACCCAGTACTTC

v_gene: TRBV11-3
abundance: once
j_gene: TRBJ2-7
d_gene: -
CDR3aa: CASSLRPSGHNEQYF
CDR3nt: TGTGCCAGCAGCTTAAGACCCTCGGGACACAACGAGCAGTACTTC

v_gene: TRBV5-6
abundance: -
j_gene: TRBJ2-3
d_gene: -
CDR3aa: CASSPSGRNTFGTQYF
CDR3nt: TGTGCCAGCAGCCCTTCTGGGCGAAACACCTTCGGTACGCAGTATTTT

v_gene: TRBV5-1
abundance: few
j_gene: TRBJ2-7
d_gene: -
CDR3aa: CASSLGSSYEQYF
CDR3nt: TGCGCCAGCAGCTTAGGGAGCTCCTACGAGCAGTACTTC

v_gene: TRBV11-1
abundance: -
j_gene: TRBJ2-7
d_gene: TRBD2
CDR3aa: CASSLLAGHSYEQYF
CDR3nt: TGTGCCAGCAGCCTTCTAGCGGGGCACTCCTACGAGCAGTACTTC

v_gene: TRBV19
abundance: -
j_gene: TRBJ2-7
d_gene: -
CDR3aa: CASSIAAAGPSEQYF
CDR3nt: TGTGCCAGTAGTATCGCCGCCGCGGGGCCGTCCGAGCAGTACTTC

v_gene: TRBV6-5
abundance: -
j_gene: TRBJ1-3
d_gene: -
CDR3aa: CASRATLHSGNTIYF
CDR3nt: TGTGCCAGCAGGGCCACCCTCCACTCTGGAAACACCATATATTTT

v_gene: TRBV5-4
abundance: -
j_gene: TRBJ2-1
d_gene: TRBD2
CDR3aa: CASSGSGGLGNEQFF
CDR3nt: TGTGCCAGCAGCGGAAGCGGGGGGCTAGGCAATGAGCAGTTCTTC

v_gene: TRBV6-5
abundance: -
j_gene: TRBJ2-3
d_gene: -
CDR3aa: CASSYSMALVSDTQYF
CDR3nt: TGTGCCAGCAGTTACTCGATGGCCCTGGTGTCTGATACGCAGTATTTT

v_gene: TRBV28
abundance: -
j_gene: TRBJ1-2
d_gene: -
CDR3aa: CAGSLTGPGFYGYTF
CDR3nt: TGTGCCGGCAGTTTGACAGGCCCCGGTTTCTATGGCTACACCTTC

v_gene: TRBV10-3
abundance: -
j_gene: TRBJ1-1
d_gene: -
CDR3aa: CAISDYPSGTTEAFF
CDR3nt: TGTGCCATCAGTGATTACCCTTCAGGTACCACTGAAGCTTTCTTT

v_gene: TRBV6-6
abundance: -
j_gene: TRBJ1-4
d_gene: -
CDR3aa: CASSPADGLGNEKLFF
CDR3nt: TGTGCCAGCAGTCCTGCCGACGGGTTAGGGAATGAAAAACTGTTTTTT